One T cell receptor beta chain is described in this entry. Germline V CDR1 and CDR2: SGHTA, FQGNSA. This CDR3 contains 16 residues. V was pared by 1 base and J by 8 bases, with 9 bases of the junction left unmatched. Measured with immunoSEQ multiplex PCR; TCRdb has only the in-frame clones, and not every one. This table holds roughly 560,000 clones, more than 75% found once. This sample is part of a study of shared T cell receptors in the human thymus. These data were likewise used in another study, on human thymus T cells. From that study: Congenital heart defects were the reason for the corrective surgery that the donors, healthy Finnish infants, were having. It was from resections taken during corrective heart surgery that the thymus tissue came. Thymic and blood repertoires appeared to show biased V and J gene usage. Highly overlapping thymic repertoires in unrelated individuals were reported by related research.

The clonotype was recovered from a boy younger than two with a congenital heart defect. Specimen: thymocytes. V usage is TRBV7-2 and J usage is TRBJ2-1, with 9 bases aligning to TRBD2. The CDR3 bases are TGTGCCAGCAGCTTAGGTGGCGGGAGGGCCGAAGATGAGCAGTTCTTC. Translating gives CASSLGGGRAEDEQFF.